This T cell receptor (beta chain) was sequenced for a study of a mutant IDH1 vaccine in newly diagnosed glioma. Study context: Patients received vaccination from 4-6 weeks after radiotherapy alone, or with temozolomide cycles. Treated patients were approximately 60% male, around 40% female, mean age 40.4 years.

Study observations and caveats: Pseudoprogression apparently tracked independently of changes in top peripheral T cell clonotypes.

Time point noted: week 5, during vaccination. Topical imiquimod was applied with each vaccine dose, which held 300 ug of mutant IDH1 20-mer peptide. Each of the donors came in with new WHO grade 3 or 4 astrocytomas that were IDH1-mutant and ATRX-lost. Trimming stripped 0 bases from V and 4 bases from J, with 8 bases between. This CDR3 is built from 14 residues. Germline assignment: CDR1 SGHKS and CDR2 YYEKEE (reference sequence). This table comes from immunoSEQ multiplex PCR, and its TCRdb copy is limited to in-frame clones, with some not included. The sample shows 56,000 or so clones, approximately 78% of them seen only once. In the case of this clone: The antigen remains undetermined.

The clonotype was recovered from a woman between 40 and 55 years old with glioma. The V and J genes are TRBV5-5 and TRBJ2-1; possibly TRBD2 for D (6 bases). The material sequenced was PBMCs, taken from a glioma patient whose treatment included an IDH1 peptide vaccine. CDR3 DNA sequence: TGTGCCAGCAGCTTGGACGGGACTTACAATGAGCAGTTCTTC. Amino acid sequence: CASSLDGTYNEQFF.